Listed below are T cell receptor beta chains from one sample, sequenced in a study of graft-versus-host responses after intestinal transplantation. Sequencing was performed with immunoSEQ multiplex PCR; in TCRdb, only in-frame clones are kept and a portion is missing. The sample carries roughly 80,000 clones, about nine tenths recorded once. This sample comprised PBMCs, obtained 98 days after intestinal transplantation. The receptors shown here come from a human patient who received an intestinal transplant, so some T cells may come from the graft donor. Both conserved end residues are part of each CDR3. The D gene is left open where the match is weak. Part of the rows lack a size; the others show once, few, many or a class for expanded clones.

>TRBV19|TRBD1|TRBJ1-2|once
TGTGCCAGTAGCCCCCCCGCCGGGACAGGGGTATCTTATGGCTACACCTTC
CASSPPAGTGVSYGYTF
>TRBV2|NA|TRBJ1-3|NA
TGTGCCAGCAGTGAACAGGGTCCCGGAAACACCATATATTTT
CASSEQGPGNTIYF
>TRBV6-1|NA|TRBJ1-1|NA
TGTGCCAGCAGTGTGGTAGGGAACACTGAAGCTTTCTTT
CASSVVGNTEAFF
>TRBV7-8|TRBD1|TRBJ1-6|NA
TGTGCCAGCAGCTTAGCTGCTTGGGACAGGGGGCAGGGGACCTATAATTCACCCCCCCACTTT
CASSLAAWDRGQGTYNSPPHF
>TRBV30|NA|TRBJ2-1|NA
TGTGCCTGGAGTGTACTAGGGACGGGATACAATGAGCAGTTCTTC
CAWSVLGTGYNEQFF
>TRBV25-1|TRBD1|TRBJ2-5|NA
TGTGCCAGCAGTCCGGACAGGGGGCAAGAGACCCAGTACTTC
CASSPDRGQETQYF
>TRBV5-6|NA|TRBJ2-7|NA
TGTGCCAGCAGCTTGGAAGGGTTCGAGCAGTACTTC
CASSLEGFEQYF
>TRBV30|NA|TRBJ2-1|NA
TGTGCCTGGGGGATAGCGGGACAGAATGAGCAGTTCTTC
CAWGIAGQNEQFF
>TRBV6-5|NA|TRBJ2-5|NA
TGTGCCAGCAGTTCCTACAAGGTACAGGTCCAAGAGACCCAGTACTTC
CASSSYKVQVQETQYF
>TRBV4-3|NA|TRBJ1-6|NA
TGCGCCAGCAGCCAAGAAGTGAGGCAGGGTTCACCCCTCCACTTT
CASSQEVRQGSPLHF
>TRBV5-1|TRBD1|TRBJ1-4|NA
TGCGCCAGCAGCCCCCCGCACAGGGGACAAATTGCAACTAATGAAAAACTGTTTTTT
CASSPPHRGQIATNEKLFF
>TRBV5-1|NA|TRBJ1-4|NA
TGCGCCAGCAGCTTACAGGGTGAAAAACTGTTTTTT
CASSLQGEKLFF
>TRBV5-4|TRBD1|TRBJ1-2|NA
TGTGCCAGCAGCCAGGGGGGGGCGCAGGGCTACACCTTC
CASSQGGAQGYTF
>TRBV6-1|NA|TRBJ2-7|once
TGTGCCAGCAGTGAGATAGGTGAGGGTTCCTACGAGCAGTACTTC
CASSEIGEGSYEQYF
>TRBV7-3|NA|TRBJ2-2|once
TGTGCCAGCAGCTTAGAAGCCACCGGGGAGCTGTTTTTT
CASSLEATGELFF
>TRBV7-2|NA|TRBJ2-3|NA
TGTGCCAGCAGCTTATCTAGCACAGATACGCAGTATTTT
CASSLSSTDTQYF
>TRBV2|TRBD2|TRBJ2-3|NA
TGTGCCAGCAGTGTTAGCGGGGGCACAGATACGCAGTATTTT
CASSVSGGTDTQYF
>TRBV9|NA|TRBJ2-1|NA
TGTGCCAGCAGCCCGCAAGCTTTCAGCTCCTACAATGAGCAGTTCTTC
CASSPQAFSSYNEQFF
>TRBV5-1|TRBD1|TRBJ1-1|NA
TGCGCCAGCAGCTCCTTGACAGGGCGGAGCACTGAAGCTTTCTTT
CASSSLTGRSTEAFF
>TRBV5-5|TRBD1|TRBJ1-6|NA
TGTGCCAGCAGCGCGTTGTGGACAGGATCTAATAATTCACCCCTCCACTTT
CASSALWTGSNNSPLHF
>TRBV5-3|TRBD1|TRBJ1-1|few
TGTGCCAGCACCCCACAGGGGACGCCAGGGACTGAAGCTTTCTTT
CASTPQGTPGTEAFF
>TRBV5-4|NA|TRBJ1-3|NA
TGTGCCAGCAGCCAAAAAGGTGCACGGGTCTCTGGAAACACCATATATTTT
CASSQKGARVSGNTIYF
>TRBV6-1|NA|TRBJ1-5|once
TGTGCCAGCAGTGAGGGAAGCAATCAGCCCCAGCATTTT
CASSEGSNQPQHF
>TRBV28|NA|TRBJ2-7|NA
TGTGCCAGCAGTTTAGCGGTAGCGAGCTCCTACGAGCAGTACTTC
CASSLAVASSYEQYF
>TRBV7-9|NA|TRBJ1-1|NA
TGTGCCAGCAGCTGGATTAACACTGAAGCTTTCTTT
CASSWINTEAFF
>TRBV7-2|TRBD2|TRBJ2-7|NA
TGTGCCAGCAGCTTCTCCCGACTAGCGAACCCCTACGAGCAGTACTTC
CASSFSRLANPYEQYF
>TRBV28|TRBD2|TRBJ2-1|NA
TGTGCCAGCAGTACCACCTCGGGAGGGCCGGTTTCCTACAATGAGCAGTTCTTC
CASSTTSGGPVSYNEQFF
>TRBV19|TRBD1|TRBJ1-5|NA
TGTGCCAGTACTCCAGGGGGAGGGGCGGGTCAGCCCCAGCATTTT
CASTPGGGAGQPQHF
>TRBV20-1|NA|TRBJ2-7|once
TGCAGTGCTAGAGATGCCTACGAGCAGTACTTC
CSARDAYEQYF
>TRBV14|TRBD2|TRBJ2-1|NA
TGTGCCAGCAGCGGGACTAGCGGGAGGGGTGAGCAGTTCTTC
CASSGTSGRGEQFF
>TRBV9|TRBD2|TRBJ2-1|NA
TGTGCCAGCAGCGCCGCGGGGGGGCTGAATGAGCAGTTCTTC
CASSAAGGLNEQFF
>TRBV27|NA|TRBJ2-3|NA
TGTGCCAGCAGTTTAGGAACACATGGCACAGATACGCAGTATTTT
CASSLGTHGTDTQYF